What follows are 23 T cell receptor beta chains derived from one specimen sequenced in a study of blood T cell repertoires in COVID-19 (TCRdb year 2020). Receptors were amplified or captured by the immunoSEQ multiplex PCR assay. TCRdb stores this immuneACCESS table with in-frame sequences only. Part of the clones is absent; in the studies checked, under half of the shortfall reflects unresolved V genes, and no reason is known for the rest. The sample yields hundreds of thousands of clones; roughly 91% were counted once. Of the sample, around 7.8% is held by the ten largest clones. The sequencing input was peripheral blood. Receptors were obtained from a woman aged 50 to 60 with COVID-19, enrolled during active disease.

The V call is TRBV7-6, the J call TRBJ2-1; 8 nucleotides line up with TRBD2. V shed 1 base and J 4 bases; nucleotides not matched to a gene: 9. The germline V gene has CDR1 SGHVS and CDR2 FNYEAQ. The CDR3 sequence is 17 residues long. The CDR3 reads CASSLDFAGGRYNEQFF. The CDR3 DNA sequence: TGTGCCAGCAGCTTAGATTTTGCGGGGGGTAGATACAATGAGCAGTTCTTC.

The CDR3 DNA is TGTGCCAGCAGTCTCGTCGAGGGAAACACCATATATTTT. Translated, it gives CASSLVEGNTIYF. The chain couples TRBV2 to TRBJ1-3, with D unclear. Germline V gene data show CDR1 as SNHLY and CDR2 as FYNNEI. This CDR3 spans 13 amino acids. V was pared by 5 bases and J by 4 bases, with 9 bases between. The full variable domain, in which reference TRBV2 and TRBJ1-3 provide the parts outside the CDR3, is EPEVTQTPSHQVTQMGQEVILRCVPISNHLYFYWYRQILGQKVEFLVSFYNNEISEKSEIFDDQFSVERPDGSNFTLKIRSTKLEDSAMYFCASSLVEGNTIYFGEGSWLTVV.

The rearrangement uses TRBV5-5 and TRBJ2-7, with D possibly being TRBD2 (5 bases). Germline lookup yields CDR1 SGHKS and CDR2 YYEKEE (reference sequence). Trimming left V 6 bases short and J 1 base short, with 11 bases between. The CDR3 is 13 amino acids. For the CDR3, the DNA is TGTGCCAGCACCCGCGGCGGGTCCTACGAGCAGTACTTC. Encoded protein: CASTRGGSYEQYF.

CDR3 residues: CASTRHRGTYEQYF. The CDR3 DNA sequence: TGTGCCAGCACCCGACACAGAGGGACCTACGAGCAGTACTTC. The chain recombines TRBV5-6 with TRBJ2-7; tentatively, D is TRBD2 (5 bases). V was cut by 6 bases and J by 2 bases, with 15 bases left in between. The germline CDR1 and CDR2 sequences are SGHDT and YYEEEE. This CDR3 has 14 amino acids. The full variable domain, completed using reference TRBV5-6 and TRBJ2-7, is DAGVTQSPTHLIKTRGQQVTLRCSPKSGHDTVSWYQQALGQGPQFIFQYYEEEERQRGNFPDRFSGHQFPNYSSELNVNALLLGDSALYLCASTRHRGTYEQYFGPGTRLTVT.

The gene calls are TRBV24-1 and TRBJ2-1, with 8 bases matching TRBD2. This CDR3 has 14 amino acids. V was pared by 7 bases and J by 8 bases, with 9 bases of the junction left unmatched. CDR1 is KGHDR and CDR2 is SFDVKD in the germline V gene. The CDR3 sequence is CATSGGDPPYEQFF. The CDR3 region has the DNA TGTGCCACCAGCGGGGGGGACCCTCCCTATGAGCAGTTCTTC.

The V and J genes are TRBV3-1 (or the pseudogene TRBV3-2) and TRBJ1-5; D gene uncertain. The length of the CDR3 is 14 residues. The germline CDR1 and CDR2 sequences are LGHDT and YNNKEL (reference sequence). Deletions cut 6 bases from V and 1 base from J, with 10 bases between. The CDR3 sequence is CASSPSVSNQPQHF. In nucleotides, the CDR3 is TGTGCCAGCAGTCCCTCCGTGAGCAATCAGCCCCAGCATTTT.

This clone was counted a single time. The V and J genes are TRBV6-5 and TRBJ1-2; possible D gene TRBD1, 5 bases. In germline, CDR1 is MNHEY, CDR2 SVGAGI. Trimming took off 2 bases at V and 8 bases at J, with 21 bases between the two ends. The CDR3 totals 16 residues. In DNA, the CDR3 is TGTGCCAGCAGTTACGCGGCGGGGGTTCTATCTAGCGGCTACACCTTC. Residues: CASSYAAGVLSSGYTF.

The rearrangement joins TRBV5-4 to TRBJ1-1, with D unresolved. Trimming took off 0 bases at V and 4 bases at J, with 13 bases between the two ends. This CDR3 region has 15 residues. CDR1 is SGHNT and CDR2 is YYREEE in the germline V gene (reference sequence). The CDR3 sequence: CASSLGAGEGTEAFF. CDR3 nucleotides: TGTGCCAGCAGCTTGGGGGCCGGGGAGGGCACTGAAGCTTTCTTT.

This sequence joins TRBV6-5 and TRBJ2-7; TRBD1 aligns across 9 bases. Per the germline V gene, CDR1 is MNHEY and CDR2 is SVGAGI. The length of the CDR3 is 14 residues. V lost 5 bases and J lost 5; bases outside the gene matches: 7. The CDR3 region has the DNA TGTGCCAGCAGTCTAGACAGGGGGTGGCACGAGCAGTACTTC. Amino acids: CASSLDRGWHEQYF.

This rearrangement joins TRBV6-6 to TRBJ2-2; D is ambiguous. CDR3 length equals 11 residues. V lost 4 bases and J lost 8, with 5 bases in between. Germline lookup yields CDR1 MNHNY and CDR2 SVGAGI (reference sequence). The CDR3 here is CASSSTGELFF. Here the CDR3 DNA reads TGTGCCAGCAGTTCCACTGGGGAGCTGTTTTTT.

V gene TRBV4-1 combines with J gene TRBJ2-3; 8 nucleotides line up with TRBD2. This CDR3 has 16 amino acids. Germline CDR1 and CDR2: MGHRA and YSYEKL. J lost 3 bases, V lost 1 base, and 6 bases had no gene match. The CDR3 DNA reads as TGCGCCAGCAGCCAAGTGAGCGGGGGTATGACAGATACGCAGTATTTT. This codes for CASSQVSGGMTDTQYF.

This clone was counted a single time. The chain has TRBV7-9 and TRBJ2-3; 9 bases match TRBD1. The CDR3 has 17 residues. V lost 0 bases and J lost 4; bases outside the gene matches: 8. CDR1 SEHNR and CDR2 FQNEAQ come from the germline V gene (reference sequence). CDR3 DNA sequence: TGTGCCAGCAGCTTAGCCGGACAGGGGAGGAGGTCAGATACGCAGTATTTT. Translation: CASSLAGQGRRSDTQYF.

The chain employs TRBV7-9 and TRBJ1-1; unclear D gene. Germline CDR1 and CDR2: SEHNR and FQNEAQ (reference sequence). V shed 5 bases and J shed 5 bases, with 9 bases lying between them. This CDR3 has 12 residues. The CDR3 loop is CASSPLGTEAFF. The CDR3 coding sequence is TGTGCCAGCAGCCCCCTCGGGACTGAAGCTTTCTTT.

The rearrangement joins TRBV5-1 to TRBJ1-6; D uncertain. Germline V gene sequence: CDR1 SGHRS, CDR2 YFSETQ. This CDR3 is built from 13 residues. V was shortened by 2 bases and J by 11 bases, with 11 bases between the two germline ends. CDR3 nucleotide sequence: TGCGCCAGCAGCTTTATAGAGCGGACACCCCTCCACTTT. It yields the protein CASSFIERTPLHF.

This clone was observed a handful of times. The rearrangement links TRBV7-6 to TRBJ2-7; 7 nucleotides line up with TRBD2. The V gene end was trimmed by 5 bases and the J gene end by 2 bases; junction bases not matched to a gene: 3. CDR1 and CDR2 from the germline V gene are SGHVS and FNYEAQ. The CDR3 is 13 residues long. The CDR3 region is CASSLAGAYEQYF. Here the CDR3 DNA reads TGTGCCAGCAGCCTTGCGGGGGCCTACGAGCAGTACTTC.

As DNA, the CDR3 is TGTGCCAGCTTAGATATTACGAACACCGGGGAGCTGTTTTTT. It specifies CASLDITNTGELFF. The rearrangement joins TRBV28 to TRBJ2-2; D is undetermined. The CDR3 has 14 residues. Deletions cut 8 bases from V and 0 bases from J, with 10 bases between. The germline gives CDR1 MDHEN, CDR2 SYDVKM.

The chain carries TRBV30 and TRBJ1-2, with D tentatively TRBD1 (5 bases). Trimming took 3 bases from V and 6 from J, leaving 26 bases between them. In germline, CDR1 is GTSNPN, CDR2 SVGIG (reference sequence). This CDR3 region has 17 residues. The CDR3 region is CAWSATGVGLGRDGYTF. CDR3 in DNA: TGTGCCTGGAGCGCAACAGGCGTCGGTTTGGGAAGGGATGGCTACACCTTC.

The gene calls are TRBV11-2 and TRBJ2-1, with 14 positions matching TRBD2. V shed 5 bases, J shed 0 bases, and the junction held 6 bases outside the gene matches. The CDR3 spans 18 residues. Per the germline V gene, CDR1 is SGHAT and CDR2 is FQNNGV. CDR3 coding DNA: TGTGCCAGCAGCCAGACTAGCGGGGGGGTGAGCTCCTACAATGAGCAGTTCTTC. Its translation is CASSQTSGGVSSYNEQFF.

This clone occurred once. CDR3 protein: CAWTIGGEGTEAFF. As DNA, the CDR3 is TGTGCCTGGACCATAGGGGGCGAAGGCACTGAAGCTTTCTTT. The rearrangement joins TRBV30 to TRBJ1-1; 7 bases line up with TRBD1. V trimming: 4 bases; J trimming: 4 bases; junction bases outside the gene matches: 9. CDR1 is GTSNPN and CDR2 is SVGIG in the germline V gene (reference sequence). This CDR3 contains 14 residues.

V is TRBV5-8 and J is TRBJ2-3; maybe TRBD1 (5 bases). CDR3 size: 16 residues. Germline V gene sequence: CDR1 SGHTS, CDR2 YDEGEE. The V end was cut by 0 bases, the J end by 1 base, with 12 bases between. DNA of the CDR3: TGTGCCAGCAGCTTGGCGGCCAGGGTGGGCACAGATACGCAGTATTTT. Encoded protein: CASSLAARVGTDTQYF.

CDR3 nucleotides: TGTGCCAGCAGTTTTACAGGAGATTCACCCCTCCACTTT. This codes for CASSFTGDSPLHF. This chain uses TRBV7-9 with TRBJ1-6; D perhaps matches TRBD1 (5 bases). Trimming cost V 6 bases and J 8 bases, with 11 bases left between them. This CDR3 contains 13 residues. CDR1 and CDR2 (germline): SEHNR, FQNEAQ (reference sequence).

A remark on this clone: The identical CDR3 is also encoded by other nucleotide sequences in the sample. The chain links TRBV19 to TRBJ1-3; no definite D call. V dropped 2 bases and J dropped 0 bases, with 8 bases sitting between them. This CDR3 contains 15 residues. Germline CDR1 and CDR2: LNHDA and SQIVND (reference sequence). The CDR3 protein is CASSINPSSGNTIYF. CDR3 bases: TGTGCCAGTAGTATAAATCCCAGCTCTGGAAACACCATATATTTT.

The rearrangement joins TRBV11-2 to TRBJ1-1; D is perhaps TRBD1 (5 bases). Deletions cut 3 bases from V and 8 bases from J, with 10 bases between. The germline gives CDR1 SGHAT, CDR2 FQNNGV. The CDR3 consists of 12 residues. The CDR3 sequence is CASSFQGFEAFF. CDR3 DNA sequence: TGTGCCAGCAGCTTTCAGGGTTTCGAAGCTTTCTTT.